A selection of T cell receptor beta chains follows, all from one sample in a study of blood T cell repertoires in COVID-19. Generated by immunoSEQ multiplex PCR, the TCRdb table keeps only in-frame clones and is missing some. The table lists about 220,000 clones, around 91% of them singletons. Input material: PBMCs or T cells enriched from blood (not recorded which). Receptor source: a man aged 25 to 40 who had been exposed to COVID-19. CDR3s include the opening cysteine and the closing phenylalanine or tryptophan. Fields, in order: V gene, J gene, CDR3 protein.

TRBV29-1	TRBJ2-3	CSVGLGLQRGTDTQYF
TRBV20-1	TRBJ2-1	CSASGSAGSYNEQFF
TRBV7-9	TRBJ1-2	CASSSGQGADYGYTF
TRBV19	TRBJ1-5	CASSGTGDNQPQHF
TRBV5-6	TRBJ1-1	CASSLPGQYEAFF
TRBV11-1	TRBJ2-3	CASSPGGPSTDTQYF
TRBV2	TRBJ1-2	CASREVQSYGYTF
TRBV6-5	TRBJ2-6	CASKRRVAGANVLTF
TRBV4-2	TRBJ1-6	CASSHTGNNSPLHF
TRBV14	TRBJ2-3	CASSPMPRQARYDFQDTQYF
TRBV5-8	TRBJ2-5	CASSFGSQGKGETQYF
TRBV25-1	TRBJ1-1	CASSAPGQGITEAFF
TRBV19	TRBJ1-2	CASSRQGAYGYTF
TRBV19	TRBJ1-3	CASSTTTGSSGNTIYF
TRBV7-2	TRBJ2-5	CASSREIRETQYF
TRBV19	TRBJ2-2	CATRNPSLTGELFF